The 9 T cell receptor beta chains below were found in one sample sequenced in a study of CD8 T cells in ankylosing spondylitis. Regarding the study as a whole: Made up of under ten highly homologous variants, a TCR beta motif appeared characteristic of ankylosing spondylitis blood.

TCRdb processed the 5' RACE reads anew with MiXCR; each CDR3 protein has one entry. The sample lists about 700,000 distinct CDR3 sequences; over 15% were seen once. For these TCRs, the target antigens are not known. The specimen sequenced was blood, either unsorted or a sorted T cell fraction (not recorded which). Receptor source: a male donor with ankylosing spondylitis.

This clonotype has only a few counts. V usage is TRBV27 and J usage is TRBJ1-5; a weak D match, TRBD1 (5 bases). The CDR3 consists of 16 residues. Germline lookup yields CDR1 MNHEY and CDR2 SMNVEV (reference sequence). Deletions cut 0 bases from V and 4 bases from J, with 13 bases between. The CDR3 region is CASSLSMGPLNQPQHF. DNA of the CDR3: TGTGCCAGCAGTTTATCGATGGGACCGTTAAATCAGCCCCAGCATTTT.

This clonotype was seen more than once but under ten times. The V gene is TRBV7-2, the J gene TRBJ2-5, with D possibly TRBD2 on 6 matching bases. Germline-derived CDR1 and CDR2 are SGHTA and FQGNSA. This CDR3 is 17 amino acids long. V lost 2 bases and J 6 bases, leaving 22 bases between the germline ends. The DNA for the CDR3 is TGTGCCAGCAGCTTATTCCCCTCGACTAGTTGGCAAAAGACCCAGTACTTC. It is translated as CASSLFPSTSWQKTQYF. Full variable domain (missing parts from reference TRBV7-2 and TRBJ2-5): GAGVSQSPSNKVTEKGKDVELRCDPISGHTALYWYRQSLGQGLEFLIYFQGNSAPDKSGLPSDRFSAERTGGSVSTLTIQRTQQEDSAVYLCASSLFPSTSWQKTQYFGPGTRLLVL.

The V call is TRBV18, the J call TRBJ1-1, with TRBD1 as a possible D gene (6 bases). V was cut by 1 base and J by 7 bases, with 19 bases left in between. The CDR3 is 16 residues long. In germline, CDR1 is KGHSH, CDR2 LQKENI. The CDR3 loop is CASSPLPFGQTNEAFF. CDR3 nucleotides: TGTGCCAGCTCACCACTTCCTTTTGGACAGACAAATGAAGCTTTCTTT.

This rearrangement joins TRBV6-5 to TRBJ2-4, with 12 bases fitting TRBD1. From germline, CDR1 is MNHEY and CDR2 SVGAGI. CDR3 size: 15 residues. Trimming at V came to 2 bases and at J to 6 bases, leaving 2 bases not matched to a gene. Written as DNA, the CDR3 is TGTGCCAGCAGTTACGGGACAGGGGGCAGAAACATTCAGTACTTC. Protein product: CASSYGTGGRNIQYF.

The sample holds many counts of this clonotype. CDR3 loop: CASSLRMGYQETQYF. Written as DNA, the CDR3 is TGTGCCAGCAGTTTACGTATGGGCTACCAAGAGACCCAGTACTTC. The rearrangement uses TRBV12-3 or TRBV12-4 and TRBJ2-5; D is undetermined. The CDR3 extends over 15 amino acids. V was pared by 2 bases and J by 0 bases, with 10 bases between.

J is TRBJ2-3 and V is TRBV11-2, with 12 nucleotides matching TRBD2. This CDR3 region has 16 residues. The V segment lost 5 bases and the J segment 5 bases; nucleotides outside the gene matches: 8. The germline V gene has CDR1 SGHAT and CDR2 FQNNGV. CDR3 sequence (DNA): TGTGCCAGCAGCGCTACTAGCGGGGGGATGGGAGATACGCAGTATTTT. It encodes CASSATSGGMGDTQYF.

This clonotype was observed many times. The rearrangement joins TRBV4-1 to TRBJ1-5; no definite D call. CDR1 is MGHRA and CDR2 is YSYEKL in the germline V gene. The CDR3 has 15 amino acids. V gave up 0 bases and J gave up 7 bases, with 13 bases separating them. The CDR3 here is CASSQDGQEGQPQHF. The CDR3 DNA follows: TGCGCCAGCAGCCAAGATGGGCAGGAAGGGCAGCCCCAGCATTTT.

The chain links TRBV12-3 or TRBV12-4 to TRBJ2-5, with D maybe TRBD1 (6 bases). The V gene lost 6 bases and the J gene lost 3 bases, with 14 bases spanning the gap. The CDR3 is made up of 14 amino acids. The CDR3 is CASRSGTHEETQYF. In nucleotides, the CDR3 is TGTGCCAGCAGGTCCGGGACACATGAAGAGACCCAGTACTTC.

This clonotype was detected a few times. The V gene is TRBV3-1, the J gene TRBJ2-2; D is possibly TRBD1 (6 bases). This CDR3 has 15 amino acids. The V gene lost 1 base and the J gene lost 8 bases, with 14 bases spanning the gap. CDR1 is LGHDT and CDR2 is YNNKEL in the germline V gene (reference sequence). CDR3: CASSQGPGVSGELFF. Written as DNA, the CDR3 is TGTGCCAGCAGCCAAGGTCCAGGGGTATCGGGGGAGCTGTTTTTT.